This entry describes one T cell receptor beta chain. V was shortened by 1 base and J by 0 bases, with 9 bases between the two germline ends. In germline, CDR1 is MNHEY, CDR2 SMNVEV (reference sequence). This CDR3 is 15 amino acids long. This entry belongs to a study of blood T cell repertoires in COVID-19. Study-level background: COVID-19 samples collected from the United States, Italy and Spain covered acute and convalescent phases. Nucleic acid was either cDNA or gDNA, and it came from T cells, B-cell-depleted T cells, or PBMCs.

This table comes from immunoSEQ multiplex PCR, and its TCRdb copy is limited to in-frame clones, with some not included. The data contain 150,000 to 200,000 clones, 90% to 95% of them seen just once; the ten biggest clones take up around 2%. The V gene is TRBV27, the J gene TRBJ1-1; the D is unclear. This clonotype originated in a woman aged 60-75 years with COVID-19, enrolled during active disease. The sample taken for sequencing was peripheral blood. CDR3 in DNA: TGTGCCAGCAGTTTATATCCGAGGTTGAACACTGAAGCTTTCTTT. Translated, it gives CASSLYPRLNTEAFF.